Listed below are T cell receptor beta chains from one sample, sequenced in a study of circulating tumor DNA in untreated peripheral T-cell lymphoma. Some clones are missing from TCRdb's copy, which holds only in-frame ones; the method was immunoSEQ multiplex PCR. In the table there are roughly 7,300 clones, around 74% of which are singletons. The specimen sequenced was tumor tissue. Receptor source: a human donor with peripheral T-cell lymphoma. The CDR3 runs from the conserved cysteine through the conserved F or W. D genes are given only for firm matches. Clone size appears in some rows only: once, few, many, or a class for an expanded clone.

TRBJ2-7 | NA | TRBV6-8 | NA | TGTGCCAGCAGTTACGAGTCCTACGAGCAGTACTTC | CASSYESYEQYF
TRBJ2-1 | NA | TRBV18 | NA | TGTGCCAGCTCACCTGTCCGGGATCCGCTCTACAATGAGCAGTTCTTC | CASSPVRDPLYNEQFF
TRBJ1-5 | NA | TRBV6-8 | NA | TGTGCCAGCACCCCAACAGGAAAGGGTTTGGCCCAGCATTTT | CASTPTGKGLAQHF
TRBJ1-5 | NA | TRBV29-1 | NA | TGCAGCGTTGTAGCTGGGAGCAATCAGCCCCAGCATTTT | CSVVAGSNQPQHF
TRBJ2-2 | NA | TRBV1 | NA | TGCGCCAGCAGCCTGAGGACCTCGGGACCCGGGGAGCTGTTTTTT | CASSLRTSGPGELFF
TRBJ2-2 | NA | TRBV5-1 | TRBD2 | TGCGCCAGCAGCTTGACTAGCGTACAGACCGGGGAGCTGTTTTTT | CASSLTSVQTGELFF
TRBJ2-7 | once | TRBV28 | TRBD1 | TGTGCCAGCAGTTTCGGGCCGGGACAGTACTACGAGCAGTACTTC | CASSFGPGQYYEQYF
TRBJ2-7 | NA | TRBV6-8 | NA | TGTGCCAGCGAACGGAGGGAGACCTACGAGCAGTACTTC | CASERRETYEQYF
TRBJ2-3 | NA | TRBV28 | TRBD1 | TGTGCCAGCAGTTTTGTAGGGGGCGCAGATACGCAGTATTTT | CASSFVGGADTQYF
TRBJ1-1 | NA | TRBV5-1 | TRBD1 | TGCGCCAGCAGCCCAGACAGGGGGACCACTGAAGCTTTCTTT | CASSPDRGTTEAFF
TRBJ2-1 | NA | TRBV19 | NA | TGTGCCAGTAGTATAGGTATAGAGCAGTTCTTC | CASSIGIEQFF
TRBJ1-5 | NA | TRBV23-1 | NA | TGCGCCAGCAGATATAAGGATCGCGCTGGGCAGCCCCAGCATTTT | CASRYKDRAGQPQHF
TRBJ2-1 | medium-sized | TRBV28 | TRBD2 | TGTGCCAGTAAAGTGGGACTAACCAATGAGCAGTTCTTC | CASKVGLTNEQFF
TRBJ1-5 | NA | TRBV19 | NA | TGTGCCAGTAGTATACAGGGGCGCGGGGGCAATCAGCCCCAGCATTTT | CASSIQGRGGNQPQHF
TRBJ2-7 | medium-sized | TRBV19 | NA | TGTGCCAGTAGTATCCCGGGACCAATGGGAGCCTACGAGCAGTACTTC | CASSIPGPMGAYEQYF
TRBJ2-7 | NA | TRBV30 | NA | TGTGCCTGGAGTGTGGGAAGGGCTTCTGATAACTACGAGCAGTACTTC | CAWSVGRASDNYEQYF
TRBJ2-2 | NA | TRBV11-3 | TRBD2 | TGTGCCAGCAGCCCCGGACTAGCGGGAATCATTAAAGGGGAGCTGTTTTTT | CASSPGLAGIIKGELFF
TRBJ1-5 | once | TRBV30 | NA | TGTGCCTGGAGTGTCGAGTATAGCAATCAGCCCCAGCATTTT | CAWSVEYSNQPQHF
TRBJ2-1 | once | TRBV16 | NA | TGTGCCAGCAGCCAATCTAGGGCTAGCAGGAGACGAAGTGAGCAGTTCTTC | CASSQSRASRRRSEQFF
TRBJ2-5 | NA | TRBV7-6 | TRBD1 | TGTGCCAGCAGCCAAAGGGACAGCCCAAGGGAGACCCAGTACTTC | CASSQRDSPRETQYF
TRBJ2-1 | NA | TRBV11-3 | NA | TGTGCCAGCAGCTTATATTGGGATGTGGAGGGTTACTACAATGAGCAGTTCTTC | CASSLYWDVEGYYNEQFF
TRBJ2-3 | NA | TRBV14 | NA | TGTGCCAGCAGCCAAGGTGCGGGTGGCGGAGGGCTGGCAGATACGCAGTATTTT | CASSQGAGGGGLADTQYF
TRBJ2-2 | medium-sized | TRBV11-3 | TRBD2 | TGTGCCAGCAGCCCGGAACTAGCGGGTAACACCGGGGAGCTGTTTTTT | CASSPELAGNTGELFF
TRBJ2-5 | NA | TRBV6-8 | NA | TGTGCCAGCAGGTCCCGAACAGGGCTCCACGAGACCCAGTACTTC | CASRSRTGLHETQYF
TRBJ2-7 | large | TRBV25-1 | TRBD1 | TGTGCCAGCAGCGAGACAGGGGACTACGAGCAGTACTTC | CASSETGDYEQYF
TRBJ1-2 | once | TRBV6-8 | NA | TGTGCCAGCCGGGCAGGGTCCTATGGCTACACCTTC | CASRAGSYGYTF
TRBJ1-2 | NA | TRBV6-8 | NA | TGTGCCAGCAGAAGCCTTGATCGGGACTATGGCTACACCTTC | CASRSLDRDYGYTF
TRBJ2-2 | few | TRBV15 | NA | TGTGCCACCAGCAGCGTTACGACGAACACCGGGGAGCTGTTTTTT | CATSSVTTNTGELFF
TRBJ1-2 | NA | TRBV7-5 | NA | TGTGCCAGCAGCTTACAGGGAAGGAACTATGGCTACACCTTC | CASSLQGRNYGYTF
TRBJ2-3 | NA | TRBV5-1 | TRBD2 | TGCGCCAGGAACCTTCCGGGACTAGCGGTCACAGATACGCAGTATTTT | CARNLPGLAVTDTQYF
TRBJ2-5 | NA | TRBV6-1 | TRBD1 | TGTGCCAGCAGTGAAGCGCGGGGACAGGGTAGATCCGAGACCCAGTACTTC | CASSEARGQGRSETQYF
TRBJ1-1 | NA | TRBV30 | TRBD1 | TGTGCCTGGAGCGGGACAGAGAACACTGAAGCTTTCTTT | CAWSGTENTEAFF
TRBJ1-2 | few | TRBV18 | NA | TGTGCCAGCTCGGCCGGCCTAGACTATGGCTACACCTTC | CASSAGLDYGYTF
TRBJ2-2 | few | TRBV19 | NA | TGTGCCAGTAGTATAGCTGGAGGGGGATCCGCCGGGGAGCTGTTTTTT | CASSIAGGGSAGELFF
TRBJ2-7 | NA | TRBV19 | NA | TGTGCCAGTAGTATCAGGATGGGGCCTTACGAGCAGTACTTC | CASSIRMGPYEQYF
TRBJ1-5 | NA | TRBV28 | NA | TGTGCCAGCGCCATCGGTGACAGTATTTTCCAGCCCCAGCATTTT | CASAIGDSIFQPQHF
TRBJ2-3 | NA | TRBV19 | TRBD2 | TGTGCCAGTAGTATCGGACGAACTAGCGGCACAGATACGCAGTATTTT | CASSIGRTSGTDTQYF
TRBJ2-7 | NA | TRBV2 | NA | TGTGCCAGCAGTGAAGATGGCGCCTACGAGCAGTACTTC | CASSEDGAYEQYF
TRBJ2-7 | NA | TRBV6-4 | NA | TGTGCCAGCAGGGTCGTCTCTATCCGCTCCTACGAGCAGTACTTC | CASRVVSIRSYEQYF
TRBJ2-1 | NA | TRBV11-3 | TRBD1 | TGTGCCAGCAGCTTCCCAGGGGGCTCCGGGACCTCCGCGGGCAATGAGCAGTTCTTC | CASSFPGGSGTSAGNEQFF
TRBJ2-2 | NA | TRBV6-8 | NA | TGTGCCAGCAGAGAACTAACGAACACCGGGGAGCTGTTTTTT | CASRELTNTGELFF
TRBJ2-2 | few | TRBV11-3 | TRBD2 | TGTGCCAGCAGCTGGGCAACTAGCGGGATGTACGGGGAGCTGTTTTTT | CASSWATSGMYGELFF
TRBJ1-4 | NA | TRBV10-3 | NA | TGTGCCATCAGTGAGGGAAAGCTTAATGAAAAACTGTTTTTT | CAISEGKLNEKLFF
TRBJ2-5 | few | TRBV11-3 | TRBD2 | TGTGCCAGCAGCTGGACTAGCGGGAGCAGGGAGACCCAGTACTTC | CASSWTSGSRETQYF
TRBJ2-1 | NA | TRBV28 | NA | TGTGCCAGCGTCGCAGGGACGGTCTACAATGAGCAGTTCTTC | CASVAGTVYNEQFF
TRBJ1-1 | NA | TRBV19 | NA | TGTGCCAGTAGTAGAGCGGGAGGGTCCACTGAAGCTTTCTTT | CASSRAGGSTEAFF